The 5 T cell receptor beta chains below all came from one sample that was sequenced in a study of regulatory T cells in long-lasting Graves disease. Sample time point: newly diagnosed GD, antithyroid drugs for less than 3 months. The TCR library was prepared using RNA isolated from PBMCs. With iRepertoire HTBI primers and Arm-PCR of CDR3 regions, TCR beta libraries were built. Each CDR3 protein is one row after TCRdb ran MiXCR on the multiplex PCR reads. The data hold approximately 490,000 distinct CDR3 sequences, with roughly 16% observed a single time. The same specimen was also included in a second study, on T cells in Graves' hyperthyroidism and ophthalmopathy.

The sequences come from peripheral blood mononuclear cells (PBMCs), collected at new diagnosis, from a patient treated with antithyroid drugs. These TCRs come from a man in his forties with Graves disease.

This clonotype was seen at least ten times. This chain links TRBV12-3 or TRBV12-4 with TRBJ1-2; D ambiguous. Deletions cut 8 bases from V and 1 base from J, with 11 bases between. This CDR3 has 13 residues. The CDR3 DNA follows: TGTGCCAGCGGCCTCGGTATTAACTATGGCTACACCTTC. Amino acids: CASGLGINYGYTF.

This clonotype was seen a few times. The chain employs TRBV2 and TRBJ1-2, with D possibly being TRBD1 (5 bases). V shed 2 bases and J shed 4 bases, with 8 bases lying between them. The CDR3 spans 13 residues. CDR1 and CDR2 from the germline V gene are SNHLY and FYNNEI. The CDR3 bases are TGTGCCAGCAGTGAACCGGGGGGCTATGGCTACACCTTC. Translation: CASSEPGGYGYTF.

This clonotype was seen many times. The chain has TRBV20-1 and TRBJ1-1; 10 bases agree with TRBD1. CDR1 is DFQATT, CDR2 SNEGSKA, per germline (reference sequence). V was clipped by 4 bases and J by 7 bases; unmatched bases: 9. The CDR3 totals 14 residues. The CDR3 DNA reads as TGCAGTGCTATCCCGGGACAGGGGTCTTATGAAGCTTTCTTT. Its protein product is CSAIPGQGSYEAFF.

This clonotype was seen repeatedly, ten times or more. The chain has TRBV20-1 and TRBJ2-7; 11 bases fit TRBD1. Germline-derived CDR1 and CDR2 are DFQATT and SNEGSKA (reference sequence). Trimming at V came to 3 bases and at J to 3 bases, leaving 1 base not matched to a gene. The CDR3 is made up of 13 amino acids. This CDR3 is CSARGTGGYEQYF. The CDR3 region has the DNA TGCAGTGCTAGGGGGACAGGGGGCTACGAGCAGTACTTC.

A note on this clonotype: With a much larger clone just one base away, this may be a read error. The gene calls are TRBV24-1 and TRBJ2-3, with D possibly TRBD2 on 6 matching bases. CDR3 length equals 14 residues. Germline CDR1 is KGHDR and CDR2 is SFDVKD. The CDR3 DNA follows: TGTGCCACCATTCAGAAGGGAGGCACAGATATGCAGTATTTT. It yields the protein CATIQKGGTDMQYF.